The sequence of this TCR beta chain was determined in a study of T cells in Graves' hyperthyroidism and ophthalmopathy. In its sample, this clonotype was seen a few times. Its antigen is undetermined. Whole-study findings and limits: Ophthalmopathy, as predicted by the model, came a median roughly 6.5 months after the prediction.

Fresh peripheral blood, around 9.5 ml, yielded the PBMCs. The investigators amplified TCR beta CDR3 regions from RNA transcripts. TCR CDR3 underwent first-round RT-PCR with the HTBI primer set. From the multiplex PCR reads, TCRdb called clonotypes with MiXCR, one entry per CDR3 protein. The data contain around 520,000 distinct CDR3 sequences, 11% to 15% of them singletons. This receptor was taken from a woman in her 40s with Graves' hyperthyroidism. Sequencing was performed on blood.

DNA for the CDR3: TGTGCCAGCAGCTTGTCTCACAGGGAGAACGAGCAGTACTTC. It yields the protein CASSLSHRENEQYF. V and J are TRBV5-6 and TRBJ2-7; D may be TRBD1 (6 bases). Trimming stripped 1 base from V and 5 bases from J, with 13 bases between. The CDR3 runs 14 residues. Germline V gene data show CDR1 as SGHDT and CDR2 as YYEEEE.